Listed here are 32 T cell receptor beta chains from one sample, sequenced in a study of identical twins. TCRdb recomputed calls from the 5' RACE reads with MiXCR, one row per CDR3 protein. The sample holds 460,000 or so distinct CDR3 sequences, 11% to 15% seen once. The sample was also linked to a second study, of yellow fever vaccine responses in identical twins.

The specimen sequenced was CD4+ T cells sorted from blood. The receptor source for this set is a young woman in good health.

The table lists this clonotype with a few counts. The J gene is TRBJ1-2, the V gene TRBV5-1; TRBD1 aligns across 7 bases. In germline, CDR1 is SGHRS, CDR2 YFSETQ. Trimming cost V 3 bases and J 7 bases; bases outside gene matches: 9. This CDR3 spans 14 amino acids. The CDR3 spells CASSSGQEVFGYTF. CDR3 bases: TGCGCCAGCAGCTCAGGACAGGAGGTTTTTGGCTACACCTTC.

The chain recombines TRBV6-2 or TRBV6-3 with TRBJ2-7; TRBD2 aligns across 7 bases. J lost 3 bases, V lost 6 bases, and 14 bases had no gene match. This CDR3 has 16 residues. Germline-derived CDR1 and CDR2 are MNHEY and SVGEGT. The CDR3 reads CASRKATRGIFYEQYF. DNA for the CDR3: TGTGCCAGCAGGAAGGCAACGCGGGGGATCTTCTACGAGCAGTACTTC.

The CDR3 reads CASSLGDRAQPQHF. CDR3 nucleotide sequence: TGTGCCAGCAGCCTGGGGGACAGGGCTCAGCCCCAGCATTTT. The chain uses TRBV5-6 and TRBJ1-5; TRBD1 agrees at 9 bases. V was clipped by 4 bases and J by 6 bases; unmatched bases: 5. There are 14 residues in the CDR3. In germline, CDR1 is SGHDT, CDR2 YYEEEE.

The chain links TRBV7-9 to TRBJ2-2; D ambiguous. CDR1 and CDR2 (germline): SEHNR, FQNEAQ (reference sequence). The CDR3 has 15 residues. Trimming stripped 1 base from V and 0 bases from J, with 6 bases between. CDR3 DNA: TGTGCCAGCAGCTTAGGAGAGGCGAACACCGGGGAGCTGTTTTTT. It yields the protein CASSLGEANTGELFF.

This clonotype was recorded many times. V usage is TRBV27 and J usage is TRBJ2-1; 8 bases match TRBD2. V shed 5 bases and J 5 bases; nucleotides not matched to a gene: 14. The germline V gene encodes CDR1 MNHEY and CDR2 SMNVEV (reference sequence). The CDR3 is 17 amino acids. CDR3 sequence (DNA): TGTGCCAGCAGTCGTCGGACAAGCGGGAGATGGGACAATGAGCAGTTCTTC. It translates to CASSRRTSGRWDNEQFF.

This clonotype was found a few times. The rearrangement joins TRBV11-2 to TRBJ2-7; 7 bases fit TRBD1. CDR1 is SGHAT, CDR2 FQNNGV, per germline. The CDR3 has 14 residues. J gave up 3 bases and V 6 bases, and 8 bases lay outside the gene matches. CDR3 sequence reads: CASRKTGSRYEQYF. Written as DNA, the CDR3 is TGTGCCAGCAGAAAGACAGGGAGCCGCTACGAGCAGTACTTC.

The gene calls are TRBV11-2 and TRBJ2-7; TRBD2 aligns across 8 bases. Germline lookup yields CDR1 SGHAT and CDR2 FQNNGV. The junction had 7 bases not matched to a gene; V was cut back by 3 bases and J by 0 bases. The CDR3 has 16 amino acids. The CDR3 region has the DNA TGTGCCAGCAGCTTCTCTAGCGGGCTTAGCTCCTACGAGCAGTACTTC. Residues: CASSFSSGLSSYEQYF.

The J gene is TRBJ2-1, the V gene TRBV6-2 or TRBV6-3; no clear D. Trimming shortened V by 4 bases and J by 8 bases, and 6 bases separated the two germline ends. The germline gives CDR1 MNHEY, CDR2 SVGEGT. This CDR3 is built from 11 residues. For the CDR3, the DNA is TGTGCCAGCAGTTTTACCCATGAGCAGTTCTTC. Residues: CASSFTHEQFF.

The V and J genes are TRBV29-1 and TRBJ2-3; D may correspond to TRBD1 or TRBD2 (7 bases each). CDR1 and CDR2 (germline): SQVTM, ANQGSEA. V shed 6 bases and J shed 0 bases, with 16 bases lying between them. There are 15 residues in the CDR3. The chain's CDR3 is CSVERDRVSTDTQYF. In DNA form, the CDR3 reads TGCAGCGTCGAGCGGGACAGAGTTAGCACAGATACGCAGTATTTT.

The chain joins TRBV4-1 to TRBJ2-7; D is perhaps TRBD1 (6 bases). Between the trimmed V and J ends, which lost 0 bases and 2 bases, there was a span of 11 bases. CDR1 is MGHRA, CDR2 YSYEKL, per germline. This CDR3 is built from 15 residues. The CDR3 DNA reads TGCGCCAGCAGCCAAGAATTAGAGGGGGCCTACGAGCAGTACTTC. Its protein product is CASSQELEGAYEQYF.

CDR3 protein: CASSQRGRTSSYEQYF. CDR3 nucleotide sequence: TGTGCCAGCAGCCAGAGGGGCAGGACGAGCTCCTACGAGCAGTACTTC. The chain has TRBV3-1 and TRBJ2-7; D is tentatively TRBD1 or TRBD2 (5 bases each). The CDR3 loop spans 16 amino acids. The V gene's germline CDR1 is LGHDT and CDR2 YNNKEL (reference sequence). V lost 3 bases and J lost 0, with 15 bases in between.

The chain uses TRBV28 and TRBJ2-7; D could derive from TRBD1 or TRBD2 (5 bases each). The CDR3 contains 11 residues. V was shortened by 8 bases and J by 7 bases, with 12 bases between the two germline ends. Germline CDR1 reads MDHEN; CDR2 reads SYDVKM. CDR3: CASGRNREQYF. Here the CDR3 DNA reads TGTGCCAGCGGGAGAAACAGGGAGCAGTACTTC.

This clonotype was detected only a few times. The rearrangement joins TRBV7-9 to TRBJ2-7; no firm D call. The CDR3 totals 14 residues. Germline lookup yields CDR1 SEHNR and CDR2 FQNEAQ (reference sequence). V was clipped by 5 bases and J by 3 bases, with 14 bases between them. CDR3 in amino acids: CASSPRDLRYEQYF. As DNA, the CDR3 is TGTGCCAGCAGCCCTCGTGACCTTCGCTACGAGCAGTACTTC.

Only a few counts were recorded for this clonotype. The V call is TRBV20-1, the J call TRBJ2-7, with D tentatively TRBD2 (6 bases). CDR1 DFQATT and CDR2 SNEGSKA come from the germline V gene (reference sequence). The CDR3 sequence is 13 residues long. V lost 5 bases and J lost 0, with 11 bases in between. Written as DNA, the CDR3 is TGCAGTGCTCCTTCGGACTACTCCTACGAGCAGTACTTC. Amino acids: CSAPSDYSYEQYF.

This clonotype has just a few counts. V gene TRBV12-3 or TRBV12-4 combines with J gene TRBJ2-7; D possibly matches TRBD1 or TRBD2 (6 bases each). This CDR3 spans 15 amino acids. With 11 bases removed from V and 0 bases from J, the gap between germline ends came to 20 bases. CDR3 residues: CARGQRRKSSYEQYF. The CDR3 DNA reads TGTGCCCGGGGGCAACGGCGGAAAAGCTCCTACGAGCAGTACTTC.

This rearrangement joins TRBV7-9 to TRBJ1-2; no definite D call. CDR1 SEHNR and CDR2 FQNEAQ come from the germline V gene (reference sequence). V lost 1 base, J lost 8 bases, and 17 bases lay in between. This CDR3 comprises 15 residues. CDR3 coding DNA: TGTGCCAGCAGCTTAGAATTTGGCAGGCCGAGAGGCTACACCTTC. Protein product: CASSLEFGRPRGYTF.

The CDR3 is CASSQDKAGGRGSYNEQFF. In DNA form, the CDR3 reads TGTGCCAGCAGCCAAGATAAAGCGGGAGGCCGGGGGTCCTACAATGAGCAGTTCTTC. This chain connects TRBV3-1 to TRBJ2-1; 9 nucleotides line up with TRBD2. Trimming removed 0 bases from V and 1 base from J; junction bases left unmatched: 10. The CDR3 has 19 amino acids. The germline gives CDR1 LGHDT, CDR2 YNNKEL (reference sequence).

This clonotype was observed a handful of times. V and J are TRBV20-1 and TRBJ2-7, with 9 bases that match TRBD1. The V gene end was trimmed by 5 bases and the J gene end by 2 bases; junction bases not matched to a gene: 7. The CDR3 spans 14 residues. The germline CDR1 and CDR2 sequences are DFQATT and SNEGSKA (reference sequence). CDR3 coding DNA: TGCAGTGCTCCTCCCGGGACAGGGACCTACGAGCAGTACTTC. It yields the protein CSAPPGTGTYEQYF.

The V call is TRBV5-1, the J call TRBJ2-5; TRBD1 aligns across 9 bases. The V segment lost 4 bases and the J segment 5 bases; nucleotides outside the gene matches: 12. The length of the CDR3 is 16 residues. Germline assignment: CDR1 SGHRS and CDR2 YFSETQ. The CDR3 here is CASSQTGGFNGETQYF. CDR3 bases: TGCGCCAGCAGCCAGACAGGGGGTTTCAACGGGGAGACCCAGTACTTC.

Only a few counts were recorded for this clonotype. This chain connects TRBV20-1 to TRBJ1-2; D unclear. Trimming pared 6 bases from V and 0 bases from J, leaving 11 bases between. There are 13 residues in the CDR3. CDR1 DFQATT and CDR2 SNEGSKA come from the germline V gene (reference sequence). CDR3 region: CSASPTTNYGYTF. CDR3 nucleotides: TGCAGTGCCAGCCCTACAACTAACTATGGCTACACCTTC.

This chain uses TRBV28 with TRBJ1-5; D unresolved. CDR3 length equals 15 residues. Trimming removed 5 bases at V and 4 bases at J, with 15 bases between. In germline, CDR1 is MDHEN, CDR2 SYDVKM. The CDR3 protein is CASSAKLGQNQPQHF. The CDR3 DNA reads as TGTGCCAGCAGTGCCAAATTAGGTCAGAATCAGCCCCAGCATTTT. The full variable domain, its missing parts supplied by reference TRBV28 and TRBJ1-5, is DVKVTQSSRYLVKRTGEKVFLECVQDMDHENMFWYRQDPGLGLRLIYFSYDVKMKEKGDIPEGYSVSREKKERFSLILESASTNQTSMYLCASSAKLGQNQPQHFGDGTRLSIL.

This clonotype has ten or more counts. The chain is built from TRBV29-1 and TRBJ2-5; 11 nucleotides match TRBD2. This CDR3 contains 13 residues. V gave up 7 bases and J gave up 5 bases; unmatched junction bases: 6. Germline-derived CDR1 and CDR2 are SQVTM and ANQGSEA. CDR3 loop: CSGQTSGAETQYF. CDR3 in DNA: TGCAGCGGACAGACTAGCGGGGCGGAGACCCAGTACTTC. Full variable domain (outside the CDR3, taken from reference TRBV29-1 and TRBJ2-5): SAVISQKPSRDICQRGTSLTIQCQVDSQVTMMFWYRQQPGQSLTLIATANQGSEATYESGFVIDKFPISRPNLTFSTLTVSNMSPEDSSIYLCSGQTSGAETQYFGPGTRLLVL.

This clonotype showed up just a few times. J is TRBJ2-3 and V is TRBV5-1; TRBD1 matches at 8 bases. The V gene end was trimmed by 3 bases and the J gene end by 3 bases; junction bases not matched to a gene: 3. The CDR3 has 14 amino acids. In germline, CDR1 is SGHRS, CDR2 YFSETQ. The DNA for the CDR3 is TGCGCCAGCAGCTGGACAGGGAAGACAGATACGCAGTATTTT. This encodes CASSWTGKTDTQYF.

This clonotype was seen a handful of times. V gene TRBV4-3 combines with J gene TRBJ2-5; D is unresolved. V dropped 1 base and J dropped 0 bases, with 6 bases sitting between them. CDR3 length: 14 amino acids. CDR1 and CDR2 from the germline V gene are LGHNA and YSLEER. The CDR3 region has the DNA TGCGCCAGCAGCCAAGGAGGAAACCAAGAGACCCAGTACTTC. This encodes CASSQGGNQETQYF.

There are a few counts of this clonotype. The chain combines TRBV15 with TRBJ2-7; a weak D match, TRBD1 (6 bases). V lost 1 base and J lost 0, with 10 bases in between. The length of the CDR3 is 15 residues. Germline CDR1 reads LNHNV; CDR2 reads YYDKDF (reference sequence). CDR3 protein: CATSRARTDSYEQYF. The CDR3 nucleotides are TGTGCCACCAGCAGAGCAAGGACAGACTCCTACGAGCAGTACTTC.

Of note for this clonotype: The junction does not match germline at one end; this may be a read error. This chain connects TRBV12-3 or TRBV12-4 to TRBJ1-1, with 9 bases that match TRBD1. This CDR3 is 16 amino acids long. The CDR3 bases are TGTGCCAGCAGTCCCAGTCCCGGACAGGGGAACCCTGAAGCTTTCTTT. Its translation: CASSPSPGQGNPEAFF.

This clonotype was detected only a few times. CDR3 loop: CASSQGAGGVSEQYF. The CDR3, as DNA: TGTGCCAGCAGCCAAGGTGCGGGAGGGGTTTCCGAGCAGTACTTC. This chain joins TRBV3-1 and TRBJ2-7; 9 bases match TRBD2. V lost 1 base and J lost 6; bases outside the gene matches: 7. CDR1 and CDR2 from the germline V gene are LGHDT and YNNKEL (reference sequence). This CDR3 is built from 15 residues.

The V call is TRBV7-8, the J call TRBJ2-7; 11 bases are shared with TRBD2. This CDR3 comprises 17 residues. V was pared by 2 bases and J by 1 base, with 7 bases of the junction left unmatched. Germline CDR1 SGHVS, CDR2 FQNEAQ. The CDR3 DNA is TGTGCCAGCAGCTTATCTGTCCGACTAGCGGGGTCCTACGAGCAGTACTTC. Residues: CASSLSVRLAGSYEQYF.

This clonotype occurred many times. This sequence joins TRBV12-3 or TRBV12-4 and TRBJ1-5; no clear D. V lost 2 bases to trimming and J lost 5 bases, with 10 bases between them. This CDR3 is 14 amino acids long. DNA for the CDR3: TGTGCCAGCAGTTTATATAGCCTCGATCAGCCCCAGCATTTT. Translation: CASSLYSLDQPQHF.

The chain has TRBV6-2 or TRBV6-3 and TRBJ2-2; no clear D. The germline V and J ends were trimmed by 4 bases and 7 bases, with 10 bases remaining between them. This CDR3 spans 13 amino acids. Germline CDR1 reads MNHEY; CDR2 reads SVGEGT. The CDR3 spells CASSWFRIGELFF. The CDR3 DNA sequence: TGTGCCAGCAGTTGGTTTAGGATCGGGGAGCTGTTTTTT.

The chain has TRBV7-2 and TRBJ2-5; TRBD1 is a possible D gene (6 bases). Trimming shortened V by 10 bases and J by 5 bases, and 20 bases separated the two germline ends. The CDR3 sequence is 14 residues long. CDR1 is SGHTA and CDR2 is FQGNSA in the germline V gene. This CDR3 is CATRIGGGGETQYF. Written as DNA, the CDR3 is TGTGCCACCCGGATCGGTGGGGGCGGGGAGACCCAGTACTTC.

V is TRBV24-1 and J is TRBJ1-5; no reliable D call. The CDR3 is made up of 15 amino acids. Germline CDR1 KGHDR, CDR2 SFDVKD. V lost 9 bases and J lost 0, with 14 bases in between. CDR3 in amino acids: CATSAAGLSNQPQHF. Here the CDR3 DNA reads TGTGCCACCTCCGCGGCCGGTCTTAGCAATCAGCCCCAGCATTTT.